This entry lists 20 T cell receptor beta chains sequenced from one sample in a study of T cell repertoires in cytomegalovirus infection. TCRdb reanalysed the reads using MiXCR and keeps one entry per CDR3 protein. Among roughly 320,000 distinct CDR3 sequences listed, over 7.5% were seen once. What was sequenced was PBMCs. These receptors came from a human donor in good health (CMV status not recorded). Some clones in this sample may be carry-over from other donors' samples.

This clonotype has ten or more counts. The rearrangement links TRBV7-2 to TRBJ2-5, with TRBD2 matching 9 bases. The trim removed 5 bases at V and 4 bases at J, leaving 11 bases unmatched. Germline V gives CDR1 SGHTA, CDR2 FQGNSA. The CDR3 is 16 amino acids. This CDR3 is CASSTSPAGGRETQYF. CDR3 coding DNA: TGTGCCAGCAGCACCTCCCCTGCGGGGGGGCGAGAGACCCAGTACTTC.

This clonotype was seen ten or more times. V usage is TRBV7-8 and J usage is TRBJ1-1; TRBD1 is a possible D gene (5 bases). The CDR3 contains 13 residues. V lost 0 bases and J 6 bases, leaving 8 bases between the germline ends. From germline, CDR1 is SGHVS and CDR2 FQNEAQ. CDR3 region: CASSLAQGSEAFF. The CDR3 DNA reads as TGTGCCAGCAGCTTAGCGCAGGGATCTGAAGCTTTCTTT.

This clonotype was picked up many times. As DNA, the CDR3 is TGCAGCGTTGTACCGGCGTCAGATACGCAGTATTTT. Its translation is CSVVPASDTQYF. The chain uses TRBV29-1 and TRBJ2-3; D ambiguous. V gave up 4 bases and J gave up 4 bases, with 9 bases separating them. Germline V gene lookup returns CDR1 SQVTM and CDR2 ANQGSEA. There are 12 residues in the CDR3.

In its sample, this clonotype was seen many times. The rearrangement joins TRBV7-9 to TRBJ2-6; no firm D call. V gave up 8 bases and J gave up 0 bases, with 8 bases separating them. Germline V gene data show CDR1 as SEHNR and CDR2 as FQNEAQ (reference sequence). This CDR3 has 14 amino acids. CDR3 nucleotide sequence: TGTGCCAGCGACGGTTACTCTGGGGCCAACGTCCTGACTTTC. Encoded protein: CASDGYSGANVLTF.

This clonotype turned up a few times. CDR3 nucleotide sequence: TGTGCCAGCAGTTACTCGATTCCAGGGGGAGATGAGCAGTTCTTC. Translation gives CASSYSIPGGDEQFF. The chain uses TRBV6-2 or TRBV6-3 and TRBJ2-1; 7 nucleotides agree with TRBD1. This CDR3 region has 15 residues. Germline trimming cut 0 bases from V and 8 bases from J; bases unmatched to any gene: 7. Germline V lookup: CDR1 MNHEY, CDR2 SVGEGT.

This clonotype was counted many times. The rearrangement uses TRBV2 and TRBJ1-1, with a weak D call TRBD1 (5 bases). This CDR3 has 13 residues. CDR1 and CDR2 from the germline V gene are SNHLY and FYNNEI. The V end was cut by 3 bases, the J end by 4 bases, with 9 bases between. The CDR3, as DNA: TGTGCCAGCAGTGACAGGGCTGGCACTGAAGCTTTCTTT. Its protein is CASSDRAGTEAFF. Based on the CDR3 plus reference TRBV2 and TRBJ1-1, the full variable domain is EPEVTQTPSHQVTQMGQEVILRCVPISNHLYFYWYRQILGQKVEFLVSFYNNEISEKSEIFDDQFSVERPDGSNFTLKIRSTKLEDSAMYFCASSDRAGTEAFFGQGTRLTVV.

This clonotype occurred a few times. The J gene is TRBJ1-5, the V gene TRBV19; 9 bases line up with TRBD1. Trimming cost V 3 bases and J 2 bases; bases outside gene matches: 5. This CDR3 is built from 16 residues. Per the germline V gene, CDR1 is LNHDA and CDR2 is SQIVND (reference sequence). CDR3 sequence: CASSIGGQGGNQPQHF. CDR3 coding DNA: TGTGCCAGTAGTATCGGGGGACAGGGAGGCAATCAGCCCCAGCATTTT.

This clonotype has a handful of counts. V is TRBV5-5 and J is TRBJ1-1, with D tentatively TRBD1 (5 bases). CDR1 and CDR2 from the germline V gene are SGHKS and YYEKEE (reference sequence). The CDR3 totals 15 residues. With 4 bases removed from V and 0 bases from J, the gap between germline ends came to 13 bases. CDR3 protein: CASSASGEMNTEAFF. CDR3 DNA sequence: TGTGCCAGCAGCGCTTCGGGGGAGATGAACACTGAAGCTTTCTTT.

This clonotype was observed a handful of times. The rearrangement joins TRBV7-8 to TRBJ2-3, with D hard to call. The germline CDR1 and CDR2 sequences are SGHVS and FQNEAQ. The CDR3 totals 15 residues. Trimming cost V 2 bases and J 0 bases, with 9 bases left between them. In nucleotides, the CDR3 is TGTGCCAGCAGCTTACCGTGGTCTAGCACAGATACGCAGTATTTT. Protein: CASSLPWSSTDTQYF.

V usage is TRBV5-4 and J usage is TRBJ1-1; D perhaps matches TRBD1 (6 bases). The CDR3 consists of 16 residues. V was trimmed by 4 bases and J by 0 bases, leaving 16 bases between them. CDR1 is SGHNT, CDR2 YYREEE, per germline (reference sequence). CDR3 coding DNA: TGTGCCAGCAGCACGAGGTGGCAGGGGTTGAACACTGAAGCTTTCTTT. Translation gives CASSTRWQGLNTEAFF. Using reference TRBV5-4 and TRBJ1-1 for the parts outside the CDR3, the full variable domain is ETGVTQSPTHLIKTRGQQVTLRCSSQSGHNTVSWYQQALGQGPQFIFQYYREEENGRGNFPPRFSGLQFPNYSSELNVNALELDDSALYLCASSTRWQGLNTEAFFGQGTRLTVV.

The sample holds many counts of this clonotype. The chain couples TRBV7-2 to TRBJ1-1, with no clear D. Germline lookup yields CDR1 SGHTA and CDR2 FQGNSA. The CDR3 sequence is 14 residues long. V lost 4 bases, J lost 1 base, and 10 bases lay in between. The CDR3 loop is CASSSKAGNTEAFF. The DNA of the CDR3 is TGTGCCAGCAGCTCCAAGGCAGGGAACACTGAAGCTTTCTTT.

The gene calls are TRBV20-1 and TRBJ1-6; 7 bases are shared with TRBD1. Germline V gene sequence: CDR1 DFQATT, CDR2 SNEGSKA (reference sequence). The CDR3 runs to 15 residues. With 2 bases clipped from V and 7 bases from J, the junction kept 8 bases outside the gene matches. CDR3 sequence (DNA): TGCAGTGCTAGACAAAACAGGGGACCAAATTCACCCCTCCACTTT. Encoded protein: CSARQNRGPNSPLHF.

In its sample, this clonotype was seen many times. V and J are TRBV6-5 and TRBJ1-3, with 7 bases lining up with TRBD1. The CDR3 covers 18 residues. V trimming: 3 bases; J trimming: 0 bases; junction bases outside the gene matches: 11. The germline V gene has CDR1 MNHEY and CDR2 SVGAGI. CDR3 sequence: CASSYDAGTAFSGNTIYF. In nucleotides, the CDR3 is TGTGCCAGCAGTTATGACGCCGGGACAGCCTTCTCTGGAAACACCATATATTTT.

This chain's CDR3 is CASSVEKGYNEQFF. CDR3 coding DNA: TGTGCCAGCAGCGTAGAGAAAGGGTACAATGAGCAGTTCTTC. The chain uses TRBV9 and TRBJ2-1; D is unresolved. Trimming removed 0 bases at V and 4 bases at J, with 8 bases between. Looked up from germline, CDR1 is SGDLS and CDR2 is YYNGEE. This CDR3 contains 14 residues.

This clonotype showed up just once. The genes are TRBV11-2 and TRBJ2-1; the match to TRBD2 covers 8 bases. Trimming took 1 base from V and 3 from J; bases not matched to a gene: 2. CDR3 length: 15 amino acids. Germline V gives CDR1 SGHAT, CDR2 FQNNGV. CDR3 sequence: CASSLVAGYYNEQFF. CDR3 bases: TGTGCCAGCAGCTTAGTAGCGGGGTACTACAATGAGCAGTTCTTC.

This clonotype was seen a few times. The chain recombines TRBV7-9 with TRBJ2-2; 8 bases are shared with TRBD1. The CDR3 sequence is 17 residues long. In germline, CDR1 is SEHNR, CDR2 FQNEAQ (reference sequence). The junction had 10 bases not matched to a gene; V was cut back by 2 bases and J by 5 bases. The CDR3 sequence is CASSLRRQGARTGELFF. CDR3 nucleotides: TGTGCCAGCAGCTTAAGGCGCCAGGGGGCGCGGACCGGGGAGCTGTTTTTT.

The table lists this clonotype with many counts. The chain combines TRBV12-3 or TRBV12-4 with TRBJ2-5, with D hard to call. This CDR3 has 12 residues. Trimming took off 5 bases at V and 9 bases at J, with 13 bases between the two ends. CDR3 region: CASSTDPFPQYF. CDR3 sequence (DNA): TGTGCCAGCAGTACAGATCCCTTTCCCCAGTACTTC.

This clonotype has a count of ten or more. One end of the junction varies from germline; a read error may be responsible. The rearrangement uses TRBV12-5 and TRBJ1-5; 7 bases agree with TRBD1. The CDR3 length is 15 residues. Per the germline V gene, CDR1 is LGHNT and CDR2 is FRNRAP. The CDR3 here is CASGTTGDGNQPQHF. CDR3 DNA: TGTGCTAGTGGGACAACAGGGGATGGCAACCAGCCCCAGCATTTT.

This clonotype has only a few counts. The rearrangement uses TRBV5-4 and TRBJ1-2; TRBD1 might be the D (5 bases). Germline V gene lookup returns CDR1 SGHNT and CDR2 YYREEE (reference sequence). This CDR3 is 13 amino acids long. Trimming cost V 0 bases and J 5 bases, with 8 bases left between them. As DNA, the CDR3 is TGTGCCAGCAGCTTGGGTGACAGTTATGGCTACACCTTC. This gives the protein CASSLGDSYGYTF. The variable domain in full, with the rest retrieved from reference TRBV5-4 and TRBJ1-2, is ETGVTQSPTHLIKTRGQQVTLRCSSQSGHNTVSWYQQALGQGPQFIFQYYREEENGRGNFPPRFSGLQFPNYSSELNVNALELDDSALYLCASSLGDSYGYTFGSGTRLTVV.

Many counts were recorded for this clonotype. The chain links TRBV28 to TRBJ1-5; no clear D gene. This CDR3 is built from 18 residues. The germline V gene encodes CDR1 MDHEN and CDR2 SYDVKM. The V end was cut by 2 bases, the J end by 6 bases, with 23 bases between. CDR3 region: CASSLGNWWGSGGQPQHF. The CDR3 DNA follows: TGTGCCAGCAGTTTAGGGAATTGGTGGGGTTCGGGAGGTCAGCCCCAGCATTTT.